Listed below are T cell receptor beta chains from one sample, sequenced in a study of blood T cell repertoires in COVID-19. This table comes from immunoSEQ multiplex PCR, and its TCRdb copy is limited to in-frame clones, with some not included. Of about 170,000 clones in the sample, more than 75% were seen once. The specimen sequenced was peripheral blood. The origin of the receptors is a man in his 70s with acute or convalescent COVID-19. The CDR3 runs from the conserved cysteine through the conserved F or W. A D gene is named only where the DNA matches it firmly. Size values are once, few and many counts, or a class for expanded clones, and some rows have none.

cdr3_length	v_call	clone_size	d_call	j_call	cdr3_nt	cdr3_aa
15	TRBV5-8	few	TRBD2	TRBJ2-1	TGTGCCAGCAACATGGGGCGGGGGGGACTCAATGAGCAGTTCTTC	CASNMGRGGLNEQFF
15	TRBV27	.	TRBD1	TRBJ2-7	TGTGCCAGCAGTTGGGGCCGGGACAGGGGGTACGAGCAGTACTTC	CASSWGRDRGYEQYF
13	TRBV2	.	.	TRBJ1-5	TGTGCCAGCAGTGAGCGGGTAAATCAGCCCCAGCATTTT	CASSERVNQPQHF
13	TRBV6-5	.	TRBD2	TRBJ2-7	TGTGCCAGCATTCCCAGCGGGAACTACGAGCAGTACTTC	CASIPSGNYEQYF
14	TRBV10-3	.	.	TRBJ1-1	TGTGCCATCCGACGGGGTGCCATAAACACTGAAGCTTTCTTT	CAIRRGAINTEAFF
14	TRBV6-5	.	.	TRBJ2-2	TGTGCCAGCAGTTACTCAGGGGGTCCCGGGGAGCTGTTTTTT	CASSYSGGPGELFF
14	TRBV4-1	.	TRBD1	TRBJ1-2	TGCGCCAGCAGCCAAGAGACAGGGCTGTCTGGCTACACCTTC	CASSQETGLSGYTF
13	TRBV9	.	TRBD1	TRBJ1-2	TGTGCCAGCAGCGGAACCGGGACAGATGGCTACACCTTC	CASSGTGTDGYTF
15	TRBV10-3	.	.	TRBJ2-7	TGTGCCATCAGCGAACACCAGGAAGTTTCCTACGAGCAGTACTTC	CAISEHQEVSYEQYF
14	TRBV6-1	.	.	TRBJ1-2	TGTGCCAGCAGTGAAGGGTGGAGGGACTATGGCTACACCTTC	CASSEGWRDYGYTF
11	TRBV28	.	.	TRBJ1-1	TGTGCCAGTATTAGGAACACTGAAGCTTTCTTT	CASIRNTEAFF
14	TRBV5-5	.	.	TRBJ2-2	TGTGCCAGCAGCTTTCAGGGAATGGCCGGGGAGCTGTTTTTT	CASSFQGMAGELFF
12	TRBV29-1	.	TRBD1	TRBJ2-3	TGCAGCGCCCGGGACAGGGCAGATACGCAGTATTTT	CSARDRADTQYF
17	TRBV9	.	TRBD2	TRBJ2-3	TGTGCCAGCAGCGTATTAGGGAGCGGGGGGGCCCCAGATACGCAGTATTTT	CASSVLGSGGAPDTQYF
15	TRBV19	.	.	TRBJ1-5	TGTGCCAGTAGTATTCGGCCCCCAGTGGAGCAGCCCCAGCATTTT	CASSIRPPVEQPQHF
14	TRBV29-1	.	TRBD1	TRBJ1-5	TGCAGCGTTGGGGAGACAGGGCCCCATCAGCCCCAGCATTTT	CSVGETGPHQPQHF
13	TRBV2	.	TRBD1	TRBJ2-1	TGTGCCAGCCGGGACAGAGCCTACAATGAGCAGTTCTTC	CASRDRAYNEQFF
13	TRBV12-3/TRBV12-4	.	TRBD1	TRBJ1-2	TGTGCCAATGTACAGGGGGTCGACTATGGCTACACCTTC	CANVQGVDYGYTF
11	TRBV28	.	.	TRBJ1-2	TGTGCCAGCAGCCCCGGCTATGGCTACACCTTC	CASSPGYGYTF
15	TRBV18	once	.	TRBJ1-2	TGTGCCAGCTCACCACCGTCGGACAGCTATTATGGCTACACCTTC	CASSPPSDSYYGYTF
15	TRBV4-3	once	TRBD2	TRBJ2-2	TGCGCCAGCAGCAAATTAGCGGGGGACACCGGGGAGCTGTTTTTT	CASSKLAGDTGELFF
13	TRBV5-1	.	.	TRBJ2-2	TGCGCCAGCAAGTGGGGGCACACCGGGGAGCTGTTTTTT	CASKWGHTGELFF
14	TRBV7-9	once	.	TRBJ2-1	TGTGCCAGCAGCTTCACGGGAGCATCCCATGAGCAGTTCTTC	CASSFTGASHEQFF
14	TRBV2	once	TRBD1	TRBJ1-5	TGTGCCAGCGGGGGACAGGGTAGGGATCAGCCCCAGCATTTT	CASGGQGRDQPQHF
13	TRBV27	once	.	TRBJ1-1	TGTGCCAGCAGCCCCGGCGGGAACACTGAAGCTTTCTTT	CASSPGGNTEAFF
14	TRBV5-1	.	TRBD1	TRBJ2-1	TGCGCCAGCAGCAAAAGACAGGGGGTGGATGAGCAGTTCTTC	CASSKRQGVDEQFF
16	TRBV7-3	.	TRBD1	TRBJ2-1	TGTGCCAGCAGCACTCGACAGGGGCAGGTAGGCGATGAGCAGTTCTTC	CASSTRQGQVGDEQFF
13	TRBV9	few	TRBD1	TRBJ1-2	TGTGCCAGCAGCTCTACAGGGGGGAATGGCTACACCTTC	CASSSTGGNGYTF
13	TRBV6-5	once	.	TRBJ1-5	TGTGCCAGCAGTTACGCGGGGGATCAGCCCCAGCATTTT	CASSYAGDQPQHF
16	TRBV4-1	.	.	TRBJ2-1	TGCGCCAGCAGCCAAGAAGTAGAGCGGCAGTCGGATGAGCAGTTCTTC	CASSQEVERQSDEQFF
17	TRBV5-4	.	TRBD2	TRBJ2-7	TGTGCCAGCAGCTTGGGGACTAGCGGGAACATACTAGGCGAGCAGTACTTC	CASSLGTSGNILGEQYF
12	TRBV5-8	.	TRBD2	TRBJ2-1	TGTGCCAGCAGCTCCCGGACTAGAAGTTGGTTCTTC	CASSSRTRSWFF
14	TRBV5-1	.	.	TRBJ1-3	TGCGCCAGCAGCTTGGGGCCGGGTGGAAACACCATATATTTT	CASSLGPGGNTIYF
14	TRBV7-2	.	TRBD1	TRBJ1-2	TGTGCCAGCGGAACAGGGGGCGACTCCTATGGCTACACCTTC	CASGTGGDSYGYTF
19	TRBV12-5	.	TRBD2	TRBJ2-1	TGTGCTAGTGGTTTTAAGCTAGCGGGGGAGACGGCATGGTACAATGAGCAGTTCTTC	CASGFKLAGETAWYNEQFF
11	TRBV12-3/TRBV12-4	.	.	TRBJ2-3	TGTGCCAGCTCACAGGCCGTCACGCAGTATTTT	CASSQAVTQYF
14	TRBV28	.	TRBD1	TRBJ1-3	TGTGCCAGCAGTTCACAGGGGAGGTTAAACACCATATATTTT	CASSSQGRLNTIYF
14	TRBV18	.	.	TRBJ2-5	TGTGCCAGCTCACCCAGACAGTCCCAAGAGACCCAGTACTTC	CASSPRQSQETQYF
14	TRBV5-6	.	.	TRBJ2-7	TGTGCCAGCAGCTTAGGCTCGGACTACTACGAGCAGTACTTC	CASSLGSDYYEQYF
14	TRBV2	.	.	TRBJ1-2	TGTGCCAGCAGTGAAGCGCTTCGGGTGTATGGCTACACCTTC	CASSEALRVYGYTF